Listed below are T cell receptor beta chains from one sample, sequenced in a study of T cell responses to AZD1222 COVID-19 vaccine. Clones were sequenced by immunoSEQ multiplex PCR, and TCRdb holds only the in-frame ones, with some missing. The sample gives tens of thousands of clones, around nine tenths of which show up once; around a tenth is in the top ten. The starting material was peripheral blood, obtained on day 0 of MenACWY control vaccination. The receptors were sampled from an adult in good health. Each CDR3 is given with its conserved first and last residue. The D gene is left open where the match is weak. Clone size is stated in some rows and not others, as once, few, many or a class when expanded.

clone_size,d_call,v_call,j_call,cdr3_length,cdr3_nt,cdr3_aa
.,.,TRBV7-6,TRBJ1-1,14,TGTGCCAGCAGCCACGGACAACTCGGAACTGAAGCTTTCTTT,CASSHGQLGTEAFF
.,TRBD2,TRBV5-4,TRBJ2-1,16,TGTGCCAGCAGCTCTCAGCGGGGTGGCTCCTACAATGAGCAGTTCTTC,CASSSQRGGSYNEQFF
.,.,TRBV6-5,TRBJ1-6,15,TGTGCCAGCAGTTACGTAGTCCCACCTAATTCACCCCTCCACTTT,CASSYVVPPNSPLHF
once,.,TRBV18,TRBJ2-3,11,TGTGCCAGCTCGCCGACAGATACGCAGTATTTT,CASSPTDTQYF
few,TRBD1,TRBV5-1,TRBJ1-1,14,TGCGCCAGCAGCTTGGCAGGGGGCCCCACTGAAGCTTTCTTT,CASSLAGGPTEAFF
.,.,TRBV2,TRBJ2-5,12,TGTGCCAGTACTAGCTCCCAAGAGACCCAGTACTTC,CASTSSQETQYF
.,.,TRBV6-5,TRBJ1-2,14,TGTGCCAGCAGTTACCAGGGATTTTCTGGCGGCTACACCTTC,CASSYQGFSGGYTF
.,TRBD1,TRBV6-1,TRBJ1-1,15,TGTGCCAGCAGTGAATTCGGGACAGGGAACACTGAAGCTTTCTTT,CASSEFGTGNTEAFF
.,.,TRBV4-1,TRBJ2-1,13,TGCGCCAGCAGCCAAGATGGGGGCCTAGGTCGGTTCTTC,CASSQDGGLGRFF
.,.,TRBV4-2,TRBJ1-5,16,TGTGCCAGCAGCCAAGACTTAGATCAGGGAGATCAGCCCCAGCATTTT,CASSQDLDQGDQPQHF
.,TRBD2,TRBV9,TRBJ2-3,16,TGTGCCAGCAGCAAGGGACTAGCGGGGGGCACAGATACGCAGTATTTT,CASSKGLAGGTDTQYF
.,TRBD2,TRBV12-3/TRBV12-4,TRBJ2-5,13,TGTGCCAGCTCTAGCGGGGGACGGGAGACCCAGTACTTC,CASSSGGRETQYF
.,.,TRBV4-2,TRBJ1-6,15,TGTGCCAGCAGCCAAGATACCGGGGTTAGGACACCCCTCCACTTT,CASSQDTGVRTPLHF
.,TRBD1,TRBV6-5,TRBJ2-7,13,TGTGCCAGCAGAGGGACAGTTAGGATGGGGCAGTACTTC,CASRGTVRMGQYF
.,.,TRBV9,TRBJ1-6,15,TGTGCCAGCAGCGTAGACCCGGGCCAATATTCACCCCTCCACTTT,CASSVDPGQYSPLHF
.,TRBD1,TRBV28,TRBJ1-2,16,TGTGCCAGCGATACTTCCGGGGAGGGGGCGAACGGTGGCTACACCTTC,CASDTSGEGANGGYTF
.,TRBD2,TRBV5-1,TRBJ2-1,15,TGCGCCAGCAGCTTGGTTAGCGGGGGGGTAAATGAGCAGTTCTTC,CASSLVSGGVNEQFF
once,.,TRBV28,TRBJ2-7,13,TGTGCCAGCAGTTTGAGAGACAGGTCGAGGCAGTACTTC,CASSLRDRSRQYF
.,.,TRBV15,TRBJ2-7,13,TGTGCCACCGGGGGTTCGTTATTCGGCGAGCAGTACTTC,CATGGSLFGEQYF
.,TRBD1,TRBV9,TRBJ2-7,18,TGTGCCAGCAGCGTAGGCCCTCGAACAGGGGACAGAACCTACGAGCAGTACTTC,CASSVGPRTGDRTYEQYF
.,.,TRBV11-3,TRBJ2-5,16,TGTGCCAGCAGCTCACGGGGCAGGGGAATTCAAGAGACCCAGTACTTC,CASSSRGRGIQETQYF
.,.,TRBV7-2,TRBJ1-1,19,TGTGCCAGCAGCTTAGGTTCTGGGGGGCTGTTCGCACCGAACACTGAAGCTTTCTTT,CASSLGSGGLFAPNTEAFF
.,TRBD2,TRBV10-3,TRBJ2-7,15,TGTGCCATCAGTGGTGGGACTAGCGGGGCCTACGAGCAGTACTTC,CAISGGTSGAYEQYF